This entry features one T cell receptor (beta chain) sequence. No antigen is known for it. As every portion of the isolated RNA was reverse transcribed, the sequencing read expressed TCRB transcripts. TCRdb keeps only in-frame clones here, not all; method: immunoSEQ multiplex PCR. The repertoire consists of 140,000 or so clones, with about 10% occurring once and the leading ten covering 1.3%. The data derive from a study of beta chain features in type 1 diabetes. This CDR3 contains 15 residues. Germline values: CDR1 MNHNY, CDR2 SVGAGI (reference sequence). V shed 5 bases and J 8 bases; nucleotides not matched to a gene: 12. Study-level findings and limits: Shortening of TCRB CDR3s, moderate but significant, appeared in all four CD4+ subsets of Type 1 diabetes patients.

This TCR derives from a man aged 18 to 29 in good health. Sequencing input: naive CD4+ T cells from blood. The V gene is TRBV6-6, the J gene TRBJ1-2, with 9 bases lining up with TRBD1. For the CDR3, the DNA is TGTGCCAGCAGTGCGCAAACAGGGGGCGCGGGCGGCTACACCTTC. This encodes CASSAQTGGAGGYTF.